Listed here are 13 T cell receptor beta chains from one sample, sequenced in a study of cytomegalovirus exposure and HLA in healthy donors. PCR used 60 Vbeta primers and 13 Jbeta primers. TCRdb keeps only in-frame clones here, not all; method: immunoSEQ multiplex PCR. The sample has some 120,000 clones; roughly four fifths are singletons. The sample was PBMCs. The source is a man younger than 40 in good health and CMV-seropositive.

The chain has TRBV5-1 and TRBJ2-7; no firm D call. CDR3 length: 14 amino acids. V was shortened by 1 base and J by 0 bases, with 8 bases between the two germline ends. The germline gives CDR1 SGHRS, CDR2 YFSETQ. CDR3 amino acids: CASSLSTDSYEQYF. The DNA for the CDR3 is TGCGCCAGCAGCTTGAGTACAGACTCCTACGAGCAGTACTTC.

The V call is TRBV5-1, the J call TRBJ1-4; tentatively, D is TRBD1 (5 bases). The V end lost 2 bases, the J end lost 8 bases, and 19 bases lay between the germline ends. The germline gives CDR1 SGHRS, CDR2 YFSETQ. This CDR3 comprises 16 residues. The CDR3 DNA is TGCGCCAGCAGCTTCGGGGGGGGAGTACCGAACGAAAAACTGTTTTTT. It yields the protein CASSFGGGVPNEKLFF.

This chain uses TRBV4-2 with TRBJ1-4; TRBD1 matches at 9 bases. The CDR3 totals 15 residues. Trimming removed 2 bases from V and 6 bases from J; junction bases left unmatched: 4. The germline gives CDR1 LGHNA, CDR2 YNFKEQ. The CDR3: CASSQQQGADEKLFF. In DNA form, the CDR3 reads TGTGCCAGCAGCCAACAACAGGGGGCTGATGAAAAACTGTTTTTT.

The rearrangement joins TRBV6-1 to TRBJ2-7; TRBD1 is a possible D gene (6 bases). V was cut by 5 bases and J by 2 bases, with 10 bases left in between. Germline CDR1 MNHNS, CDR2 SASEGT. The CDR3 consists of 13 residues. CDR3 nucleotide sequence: TGTGCCAGCAGTATGGACAGTACCTACGAGCAGTACTTC. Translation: CASSMDSTYEQYF.

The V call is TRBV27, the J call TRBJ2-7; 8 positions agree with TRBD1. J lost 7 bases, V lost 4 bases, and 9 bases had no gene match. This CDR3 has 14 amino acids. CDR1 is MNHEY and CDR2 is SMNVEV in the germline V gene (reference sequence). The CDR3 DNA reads TGTGCCAGCAGTTCATTGCAGGGGGCGCGTGAGCAGTACTTC. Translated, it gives CASSSLQGAREQYF.

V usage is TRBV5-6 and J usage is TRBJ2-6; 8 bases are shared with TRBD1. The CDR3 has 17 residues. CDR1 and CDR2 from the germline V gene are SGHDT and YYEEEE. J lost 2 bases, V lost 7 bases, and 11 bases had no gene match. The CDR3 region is CASSLVGQAPGANVLTF. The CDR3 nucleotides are TGTGCCAGCTCCCTAGTGGGACAGGCTCCTGGGGCCAACGTCCTGACTTTC.

The CDR3 is CASSLGQVGDEQFF. CDR3 nucleotide sequence: TGCGCCAGCAGCTTGGGACAGGTAGGCGATGAGCAGTTCTTC. The chain combines TRBV5-1 with TRBJ2-1; a possible D gene is TRBD1 (6 bases). The CDR3 has 14 residues. Trimming cost V 0 bases and J 8 bases, with 12 bases left between them. CDR1 and CDR2 from the germline V gene are SGHRS and YFSETQ.

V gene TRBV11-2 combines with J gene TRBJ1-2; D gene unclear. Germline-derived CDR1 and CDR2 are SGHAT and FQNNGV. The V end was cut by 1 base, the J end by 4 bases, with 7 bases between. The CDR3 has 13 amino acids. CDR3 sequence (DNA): TGTGCCAGCAGCTTAGCGTCCAGCTATGGCTACACCTTC. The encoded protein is CASSLASSYGYTF.

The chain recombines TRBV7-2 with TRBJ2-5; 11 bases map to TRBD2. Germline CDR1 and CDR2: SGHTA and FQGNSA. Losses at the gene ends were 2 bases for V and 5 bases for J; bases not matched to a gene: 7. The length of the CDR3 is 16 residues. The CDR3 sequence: CASSLLAGGGGETQYF. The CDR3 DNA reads TGTGCCAGCAGCTTACTAGCGGGGGGTGGCGGGGAGACCCAGTACTTC.

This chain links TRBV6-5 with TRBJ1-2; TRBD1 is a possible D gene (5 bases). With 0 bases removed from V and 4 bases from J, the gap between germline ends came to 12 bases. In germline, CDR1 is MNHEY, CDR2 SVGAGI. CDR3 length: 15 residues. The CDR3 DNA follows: TGTGCCAGCAGTTACTCGCAGGCGGGGGGCTATGGCTACACCTTC. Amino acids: CASSYSQAGGYGYTF.

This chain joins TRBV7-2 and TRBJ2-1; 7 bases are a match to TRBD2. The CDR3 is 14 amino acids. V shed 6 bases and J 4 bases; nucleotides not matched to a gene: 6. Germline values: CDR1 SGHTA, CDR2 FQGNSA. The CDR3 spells CASSYGLGYNEQFF. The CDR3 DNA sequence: TGTGCCAGCAGTTACGGACTAGGTTACAATGAGCAGTTCTTC.

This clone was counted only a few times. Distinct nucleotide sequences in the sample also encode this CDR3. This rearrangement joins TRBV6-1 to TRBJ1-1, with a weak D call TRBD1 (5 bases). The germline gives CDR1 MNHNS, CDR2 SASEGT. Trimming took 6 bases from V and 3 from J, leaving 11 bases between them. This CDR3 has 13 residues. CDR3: CASRDRGYTEAFF. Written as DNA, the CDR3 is TGTGCCAGCAGGGACCGGGGGTACACTGAAGCTTTCTTT.

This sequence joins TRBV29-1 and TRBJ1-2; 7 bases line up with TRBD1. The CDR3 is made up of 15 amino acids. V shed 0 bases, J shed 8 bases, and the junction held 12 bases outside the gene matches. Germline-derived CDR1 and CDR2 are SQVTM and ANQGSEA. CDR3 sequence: CSVEDGERGPGGYTF. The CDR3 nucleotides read TGCAGCGTTGAAGATGGGGAGAGGGGGCCAGGGGGCTACACCTTC. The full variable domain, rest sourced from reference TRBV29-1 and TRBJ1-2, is SAVISQKPSRDICQRGTSLTIQCQVDSQVTMMFWYRQQPGQSLTLIATANQGSEATYESGFVIDKFPISRPNLTFSTLTVSNMSPEDSSIYLCSVEDGERGPGGYTFGSGTRLTVV.